What follows is one T cell receptor beta chain and its context. Its antigen is as yet unknown. Only in-frame clones appear in the TCRdb table, and some are missing; sequencing was by immunoSEQ multiplex PCR. The table records about 55,000 clones, about 80% of them present only once. This CDR3 spans 11 amino acids. Germline CDR1 and CDR2: KGHSH and LQKENI. Trimming removed 2 bases at V and 7 bases at J, with 0 bases between. This specimen belongs to a study of OX40 agonist ivuxolimab in advanced cancers. Study-wide results and caveats: Individuals who were partial responders at 0.1-3.0 mg/kg had clonal expansion that ranked among the lowest. What antigens the expanded peripheral T cells recognized was never established.

V is TRBV18 and J is TRBJ1-6, with unresolved D. This sample comprised CD4+ or CD8+ T cells sorted from blood, obtained in a trial of the OX40 agonist ivuxolimab. The TCR sequence derives from an adult with an advanced solid tumor such as melanoma, head and neck, liver or kidney cancer. This chain's CDR3 is CASSPNSPLHF. The CDR3 DNA sequence: TGTGCCAGCTCACCAAATTCACCCCTCCACTTT.